This T cell receptor beta chain is drawn from a study of cytomegalovirus exposure and HLA in healthy donors. Study observations and caveats: Across HLA loci, a later analysis found differing TCR association rates, with DRB1 most and HLA-C fewest.

The CDR3 covers 13 residues. Germline CDR1 is SEHNR and CDR2 is FQNEAQ (reference sequence). This clone was detected only a few times. Its cognate antigen is unknown. One end of the junction is discordant with germline, which a read error may explain. The PCR was carried out with 60 Vbeta primers and 13 Jbeta primers. Method: immunoSEQ multiplex PCR; TCRdb's copy keeps in-frame clones and lacks some. The sample holds some 120,000 clones, 81% seen once. The receptor was derived from a young man in good health and CMV-seropositive. V and J are TRBV7-9 and TRBJ1-2; tentatively, D is TRBD1 (5 bases). Sequences were obtained from PBMCs. CDR3 coding DNA: TGTTCCAGCAGCTTACTTTCGGGGGGAGGCTACACCTTC. Its translation is CSSSLLSGGGYTF.